Presented here are 18 T cell receptor beta chains from one specimen sequenced in a study of STAT5B mutations in CD4+ large granular lymphocyte leukemia (dated by TCRdb to between 2020 and 2023). The library was prepared using the immunoSEQ multiplex PCR assay. As stored in TCRdb, this immuneACCESS dataset retains in-frame rearrangements with V and J assigned. A fraction of the clones does not appear; measured against another copy, unresolved V genes explain less than half of the discrepancy, and the remainder lacks a known reason. The sample table lists around 30,000 clones, roughly 74% of them with a count of one. The ten biggest clones cover approximately 0.99% of the sample. Sequenced input: CD4+ T cells from blood buffy coats. These receptors all come from a human donor in good health.

This rearrangement joins TRBV5-1 to TRBJ2-1, with 11 bases identical to TRBD2. The CDR3 extends over 20 amino acids. In germline, CDR1 is SGHRS, CDR2 YFSETQ. With V trimmed by 0 bases and J by 1 base, 12 bases remained unmatched. CDR3 DNA sequence: TGCGCCAGCAGCTTGGGCCCCTTAGCGGGGGGGAGAAGATCCTACAATGAGCAGTTCTTC. This codes for CASSLGPLAGGRRSYNEQFF.

This clone was counted only a few times. The chain is built from TRBV6-5 and TRBJ1-4; D remains unclear. This CDR3 spans 16 amino acids. Deletions cut 1 base from V and 4 bases from J, with 13 bases between. Per germline, CDR1 MNHEY and CDR2 SVGAGI. The CDR3 here is CASSYLGRANNEKLFF. DNA of the CDR3: TGTGCCAGCAGTTACTTGGGTAGGGCGAATAATGAAAAACTGTTTTTT.

The count of this clone is one. The chain combines TRBV6-5 with TRBJ2-7; 7 bases agree with TRBD2. Losses at the gene ends were 6 bases for V and 7 bases for J; bases not matched to a gene: 6. The germline gives CDR1 MNHEY, CDR2 SVGAGI. The length of the CDR3 is 12 residues. The CDR3 region is CASRREYGEQYF. In DNA form, the CDR3 reads TGTGCCAGCAGGCGGGAGTATGGTGAGCAGTACTTC.

V and J are TRBV7-9 and TRBJ2-2; D tentatively fits TRBD1 or TRBD2 (6 bases each). The CDR3 length is 14 residues. Trimming took 0 bases from V and 7 from J, leaving 9 bases between them. Germline V gene data show CDR1 as SEHNR and CDR2 as FQNEAQ (reference sequence). The CDR3 reads CASSLAGGLGELFF. The CDR3 nucleotides read TGTGCCAGCAGCTTAGCCGGGGGCCTCGGGGAGCTGTTTTTT. The whole variable domain, remainder taken from reference TRBV7-9 and TRBJ2-2, is DTGVSQNPRHKITKRGQNVTFRCDPISEHNRLYWYRQTLGQGPEFLTYFQNEAQLEKSRLLSDRFSAERPKGSFSTLEIQRTEQGDSAMYLCASSLAGGLGELFFGEGSRLTVL.

This clone was detected only once. The rearrangement joins TRBV18 to TRBJ2-1, with 9 positions matching TRBD1. The length of the CDR3 is 16 residues. Germline values: CDR1 KGHSH, CDR2 LQKENI. With V trimmed by 4 bases and J by 6 bases, 10 bases remained unmatched. In DNA form, the CDR3 reads TGTGCCAGCTCACGGGACAGGGAAAGTTGGGGCAATGAGCAGTTCTTC. It translates to CASSRDRESWGNEQFF.

The V gene is TRBV7-2, the J gene TRBJ1-5; D is unclear. V shed 1 base and J shed 6 bases, with 13 bases lying between them. Germline CDR1 reads SGHTA; CDR2 reads FQGNSA. The CDR3 runs to 15 residues. The CDR3 sequence is CASSLGPGGSQPQHF. CDR3 sequence (DNA): TGTGCCAGCAGCTTAGGCCCGGGAGGGAGTCAGCCCCAGCATTTT.

The J gene is TRBJ2-3, the V gene TRBV11-2; D uncertain. CDR3 length equals 14 residues. The ends were cut back, 5 bases at V and 1 base at J, with 10 bases in the middle. Germline CDR1 and CDR2: SGHAT and FQNNGV. This chain's CDR3 is CASSQNPRTDTQYF. CDR3 DNA sequence: TGTGCCAGCAGCCAGAACCCTCGCACAGATACGCAGTATTTT. The variable domain in full, completed from reference TRBV11-2 and TRBJ2-3, reads EAGVAQSPRYKIIEKRQSVAFWCNPISGHATLYWYQQILGQGPKLLIQFQNNGVVDDSQLPKDRFSAERLKGVDSTLKIQPAKLEDSAVYLCASSQNPRTDTQYFGPGTRLTVL.

V gene TRBV28 combines with J gene TRBJ1-3, with 12 positions matching TRBD1. The ends lost 6 bases at V and 7 bases at J; junction bases unmatched: 4. The CDR3 covers 14 residues. The germline gives CDR1 MDHEN, CDR2 SYDVKM. The CDR3 DNA follows: TGTGCCAGCAGGGAGGGACAGGGGGCCAACACCATATATTTT. This translates into CASREGQGANTIYF. The whole variable domain, filled in from reference TRBV28 and TRBJ1-3, reads DVKVTQSSRYLVKRTGEKVFLECVQDMDHENMFWYRQDPGLGLRLIYFSYDVKMKEKGDIPEGYSVSREKKERFSLILESASTNQTSMYLCASREGQGANTIYFGEGSWLTVV.

The rearrangement joins TRBV7-2 to TRBJ1-2, with D possibly being TRBD1 (6 bases). V lost 10 bases to trimming and J lost 6 bases, with 24 bases between them. CDR1 and CDR2 (germline): SGHTA, FQGNSA. The CDR3 is 15 residues long. CDR3 sequence reads: CATGRGGSAGNGYTF. The CDR3 DNA sequence: TGTGCCACGGGTCGGGGGGGCTCAGCGGGTAATGGCTACACCTTC.

CDR3 protein: CASSLGLDTTEEAFF. The CDR3 DNA reads as TGTGCCAGCAGCTTGGGACTGGACACGACGGAGGAAGCTTTCTTT. The rearrangement links TRBV5-4 to TRBJ1-1; TRBD1 is a possible D gene (5 bases). With 0 bases removed from V and 8 bases from J, the gap between germline ends came to 17 bases. Looked up from germline, CDR1 is SGHNT and CDR2 is YYREEE (reference sequence). The CDR3 totals 15 residues.

Here the CDR3 reads CASSLTGLYGYTF. CDR3 in DNA: TGTGCCAGCAGCCTGACCGGGCTCTATGGCTACACCTTC. The chain carries TRBV5-4 and TRBJ1-2; D is unresolved. This CDR3 is 13 amino acids long. With 4 bases removed from V and 4 bases from J, the gap between germline ends came to 11 bases. Germline values: CDR1 SGHNT, CDR2 YYREEE (reference sequence).

This clone showed up just once. The rearrangement links TRBV2 to TRBJ2-5; D unclear. Germline CDR1 reads SNHLY; CDR2 reads FYNNEI. V was shortened by 6 bases and J by 2 bases, with 1 base between the two germline ends. There are 10 residues in the CDR3. Written as DNA, the CDR3 is TGTGCCAGCAGGCAAGAGACCCAGTACTTC. This translates into CASRQETQYF.

The rearrangement links TRBV6-1 to TRBJ1-5; D gene unclear. V lost 6 bases and J 6 bases, leaving 6 bases between the germline ends. Looked up from germline, CDR1 is MNHNS and CDR2 is SASEGT. The CDR3 spans 11 residues. This CDR3 reads CASSRLQPQHF. CDR3 nucleotide sequence: TGTGCCAGCAGCCGGCTTCAGCCCCAGCATTTT.

The rearrangement links TRBV6-1 to TRBJ2-2; a weak D match, TRBD1 (5 bases). Germline V CDR1 and CDR2: MNHNS, SASEGT. This CDR3 comprises 13 residues. Deletions cut 5 bases from V and 4 bases from J, with 8 bases between. The DNA of the CDR3 is TGTGCCAGCAGTTATAGGGGCACCGGGGAGCTGTTTTTT. Translating gives CASSYRGTGELFF.

The chain joins TRBV21-1 to TRBJ2-2; the D call TRBD2 from the table was never checked on the DNA. TRBV21-1 is flagged as a pseudogene. The CDR3 sequence is 17 residues long. The CDR3 coding sequence is TGTGCCAGCAGCAATGGGACTAGCGGGGGATGCACCGGGGAGCTGTTTTTT. It translates to CASSNGTSGGCTGELFF.

V and J are TRBV4-1 and TRBJ1-4; no definite D call. The V and J ends lost 2 bases and 0 bases respectively, with 7 bases between them. The CDR3 loop spans 15 amino acids. Germline V lookup: CDR1 MGHRA, CDR2 YSYEKL. The DNA of the CDR3 is TGCGCCAGCAGCCAACACGGAACAACTAATGAAAAACTGTTTTTT. Translation gives CASSQHGTTNEKLFF.

The chain joins TRBV6-6 to TRBJ2-1, with D uncertain. CDR3 length: 14 amino acids. Germline CDR1 MNHNY, CDR2 SVGAGI (reference sequence). The V end was cut by 0 bases, the J end by 6 bases, with 9 bases between. The CDR3 loop is CASSYSRQVNEQFF. In nucleotides, the CDR3 is TGTGCCAGCAGTTACTCGAGGCAGGTCAATGAGCAGTTCTTC.

V is TRBV28 and J is TRBJ2-1, with a tentative D call TRBD1 (5 bases). The CDR3 has 16 amino acids. CDR1 is MDHEN and CDR2 is SYDVKM in the germline V gene. V was pared by 4 bases and J by 4 bases, with 17 bases between. The CDR3 protein is CASSSLQGISYNEQFF. DNA for the CDR3: TGTGCCAGCAGTTCCCTCCAGGGAATTTCGTACAATGAGCAGTTCTTC. Variable domain in full (rest from reference TRBV28 and TRBJ2-1): DVKVTQSSRYLVKRTGEKVFLECVQDMDHENMFWYRQDPGLGLRLIYFSYDVKMKEKGDIPEGYSVSREKKERFSLILESASTNQTSMYLCASSSLQGISYNEQFFGPGTRLTVL.